This entry lists 8 T cell receptor beta chains sequenced from one sample in a study of regulatory T cells in long-lasting Graves disease (dated by TCRdb to about 2021). Receptor libraries were prepared by multiplex PCR. Reads for this sample came from an Illumina HiSeq 4000. TCR beta libraries were built with iRepertoire HTBI primers and Arm-PCR amplification of CDR3 regions. The raw public reads went through TCRdb reprocessing: fastp at Q25, MiXCR clone calling, in-frame beta chains kept. Entries that share a CDR3 protein sequence are merged under the most common genes and DNA. The table for this sample lists under 250,000 distinct CDR3 sequences; around a fifth of them were counted only once. Over 9.5% of the sample goes to the ten largest clones. What this sample's time point label stands for: newly diagnosed GD, antithyroid drugs for less than 3 months. For both TCR sequencing and RNA sequencing, RNA was extracted from PBMCs using TRIzol.

In addition, the sample was reused for a study of T cells in Graves' hyperthyroidism and ophthalmopathy.

The sample in question was peripheral blood mononuclear cells (PBMCs), obtained at new diagnosis, from a patient treated with antithyroid drugs. All receptors derive from a woman in her thirties with Graves disease. Donor details come from another sample of the same person, matched by shared clones.

This chain links TRBV11-1 with TRBJ2-3, with 8 nucleotides matching TRBD1. V trimming: 4 bases; J trimming: 0 bases; junction bases outside the gene matches: 3. This CDR3 region has 15 residues. Germline loops: CDR1 SGHAT, CDR2 FQDESV (reference sequence). CDR3 DNA: TGTGCCAGCAGCTCCGGACAGGGTAGCACAGATACGCAGTATTTT. This encodes CASSSGQGSTDTQYF.

This clonotype was detected ten times or more. V gene TRBV7-2 combines with J gene TRBJ2-5, with 7 bases identical to TRBD1. CDR1 SGHTA and CDR2 FQGNSA come from the germline V gene. J was trimmed by 10 bases and V by 4 bases; bases with no gene match: 9. This CDR3 region has 13 residues. CDR3 sequence (DNA): TGTGCCAGCAGCTCGGACAGGCTGAGGGGCCAGTACTTC. As protein: CASSSDRLRGQYF.

This clonotype appeared many times. The chain employs TRBV11-3 and TRBJ2-6; no definite D call. The CDR3 length is 18 residues. V shed 6 bases and J shed 0 bases, with 18 bases lying between them. Germline lookup yields CDR1 SGHNT and CDR2 YENEEA. CDR3 residues: CASRTGGSSHSGANVLTF. CDR3 DNA sequence: TGTGCCAGCAGGACGGGTGGGTCGAGCCACTCTGGGGCCAACGTCCTGACTTTC. Complete variable domain (other parts from reference TRBV11-3 and TRBJ2-6): EAGVVQSPRYKIIEKKQPVAFWCNPISGHNTLYWYLQNLGQGPELLIRYENEEAVDDSQLPKDRFSAERLKGVDSTLKIQPAELGDSAVYLCASRTGGSSHSGANVLTFGAGSRLTVL.

The V gene is TRBV12-3 or TRBV12-4, the J gene TRBJ1-3; no clear D. The V end was cut by 9 bases, the J end by 4 bases, with 13 bases between. CDR3 length equals 13 residues. This chain's CDR3 is CASSPGLGNTIYF. As DNA, the CDR3 is TGTGCCAGTTCCCCCGGACTCGGAAACACCATATATTTT.

This clonotype has a count of ten or more. The chain links TRBV10-3 to TRBJ1-1; D might be TRBD1 (5 bases). Germline CDR1 is ENHRY and CDR2 is SYGVKD. Trimming cost V 10 bases and J 4 bases, with 16 bases left between them. The CDR3 runs 13 residues. CDR3 protein: CATSAPRGTEAFF. DNA of the CDR3: TGTGCCACCAGCGCCCCGAGGGGCACTGAAGCTTTCTTT.

This clonotype occurred many times. The chain has TRBV9 and TRBJ1-2; D is unclear. The CDR3 length is 13 residues. The germline V gene has CDR1 SGDLS and CDR2 YYNGEE. The V gene lost 0 bases and the J gene lost 2 bases, with 5 bases spanning the gap. CDR3 nucleotide sequence: TGTGCCAGCAGCGTAGTTGACAACTATGGCTACACCTTC. Translated, it gives CASSVVDNYGYTF.

A word on this clonotype: At one of its ends the junction is not consistent with the germline gene, which may arise from a read error. This sequence joins TRBV27 and TRBJ1-1; D uncertain. CDR3 length: 13 amino acids. Germline V gives CDR1 MNHEY, CDR2 SMNVEV (reference sequence). The CDR3 loop reads CASSFDANTETLF. The CDR3 DNA follows: TGTGCCAGCAGTTTTGATGCGAACACTGAAACTCTCTTT.

This clonotype was picked up many times. This chain joins TRBV11-1 and TRBJ1-1, with 10 bases identical to TRBD1. The CDR3 consists of 16 residues. The V gene's germline CDR1 is SGHAT and CDR2 FQDESV (reference sequence). V trimming: 5 bases; J trimming: 4 bases; junction bases outside the gene matches: 10. The DNA of the CDR3 is TGTGCCAGCAGCGCACCGGGACAGGGGTACCGCACTGAAGCTTTCTTT. Encoded protein: CASSAPGQGYRTEAFF.